This TCR beta chain is from a study of T-cell reconstitution after alpha-beta-depleted transplantation in children. Broader study findings: Reportedly, roughly two months post-transplant, alpha-beta T cells arose from several hundred expanded graft clones.

This clonotype was seen more than once but under ten times. The antigen is not known. Trimming stripped 1 base from V and 4 bases from J, with 14 bases between. The CDR3 has 15 amino acids. In germline, CDR1 is SGHAT, CDR2 FQNNGV. Library preparation (for TCRbeta) was performed with unique molecular identifiers. TCRdb called the PCR reads again in MiXCR, with one record for every CDR3 protein. The data hold around 210,000 distinct CDR3 sequences, with roughly 6.6% observed a single time. The material was PBMCs, obtained before TCRalphabeta/CD19-depleted stem cell transplant. The TCR originated in a boy younger than 10 with acute lymphoblastic leukemia, due to receive a stem cell transplant. V is TRBV11-2 and J is TRBJ2-7; D could derive from TRBD1 or TRBD2 (7 bases each). In DNA form, the CDR3 reads TGTGCCAGCAGCTTAGGTGCAGGGGGGGTTTACGAGCAGTACTTC. Its protein is CASSLGAGGVYEQYF.